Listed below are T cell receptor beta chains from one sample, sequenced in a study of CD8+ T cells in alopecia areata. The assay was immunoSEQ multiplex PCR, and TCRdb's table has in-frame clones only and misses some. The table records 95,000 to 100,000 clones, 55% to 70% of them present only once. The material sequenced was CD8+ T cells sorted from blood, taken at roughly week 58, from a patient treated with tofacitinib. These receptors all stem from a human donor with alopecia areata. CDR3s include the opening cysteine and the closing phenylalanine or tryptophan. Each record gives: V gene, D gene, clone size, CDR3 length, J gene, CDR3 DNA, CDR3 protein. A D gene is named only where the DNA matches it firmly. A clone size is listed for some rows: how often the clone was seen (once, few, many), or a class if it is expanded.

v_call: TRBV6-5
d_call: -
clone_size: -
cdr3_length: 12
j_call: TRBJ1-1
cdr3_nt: TGTGCCAGCAGGTCTACGGGGACTGAAGCTTTCTTT
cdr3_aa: CASRSTGTEAFF

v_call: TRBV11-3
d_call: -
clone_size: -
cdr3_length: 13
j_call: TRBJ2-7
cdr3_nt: TGTGCCAGCAGCTACCAAGCGGGCGGAGAGCAGTACTTC
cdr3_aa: CASSYQAGGEQYF

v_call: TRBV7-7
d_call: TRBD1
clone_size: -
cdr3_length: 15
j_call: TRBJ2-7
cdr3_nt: TGTGCTAGCAGCACCGGACAGGGTCCATCCTACGAGCAGTACTTC
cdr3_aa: CASSTGQGPSYEQYF

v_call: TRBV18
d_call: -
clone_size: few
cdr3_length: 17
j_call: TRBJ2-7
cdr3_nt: TGTGCCAGCTCACTACATCCGGGTTGGGGCCAGCCGTACGAGCAGTACTTC
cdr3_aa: CASSLHPGWGQPYEQYF

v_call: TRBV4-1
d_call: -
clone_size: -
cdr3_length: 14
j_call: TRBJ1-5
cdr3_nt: TGCGCCAGCAGCCAAGGACAGGAGAATCAGCCCCAGCATTTT
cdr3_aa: CASSQGQENQPQHF

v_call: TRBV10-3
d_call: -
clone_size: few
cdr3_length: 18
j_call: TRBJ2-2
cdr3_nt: TGTGCCATCAGTGAGTCAACAATAACGGGACCGAGCACCGGGGAGCTGTTTTTT
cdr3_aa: CAISESTITGPSTGELFF

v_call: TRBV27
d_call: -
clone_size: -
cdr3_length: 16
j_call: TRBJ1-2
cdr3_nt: TGTGCCAGCAGTTTGGGTGCAGCCGAGATCCCCTATGGCTACACCTTC
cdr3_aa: CASSLGAAEIPYGYTF

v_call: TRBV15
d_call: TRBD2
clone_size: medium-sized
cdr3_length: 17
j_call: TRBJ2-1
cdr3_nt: TGTGCCACCAGCGGAGATGGACTAGCGGGGACCTACAATGAGCAGTTCTTC
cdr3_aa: CATSGDGLAGTYNEQFF

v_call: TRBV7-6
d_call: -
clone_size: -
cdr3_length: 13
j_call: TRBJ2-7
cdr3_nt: TGTGCCAGCAGCCAAACAGGGATGTACGAGCAGTACTTC
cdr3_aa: CASSQTGMYEQYF

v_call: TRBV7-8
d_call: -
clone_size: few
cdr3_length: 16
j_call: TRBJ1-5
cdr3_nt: TGTGCCAGCAGCCCCTTGGGGCGCGAGGTCAATCAGCCCCAGCATTTT
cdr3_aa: CASSPLGREVNQPQHF

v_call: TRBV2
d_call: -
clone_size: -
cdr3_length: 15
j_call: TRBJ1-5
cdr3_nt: TGTGCCAGCAGTGATCGGGCCTATAGCAATCAGCCCCAGCATTTT
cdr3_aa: CASSDRAYSNQPQHF

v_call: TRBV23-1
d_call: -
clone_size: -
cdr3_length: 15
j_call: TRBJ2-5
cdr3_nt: TGCGCCAGCAGTCAATTCAGGACCCACTTCTTAACCCAGTACTTC
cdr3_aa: CASSQFRTHFLTQYF

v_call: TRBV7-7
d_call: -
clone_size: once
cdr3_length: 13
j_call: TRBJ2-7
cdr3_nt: TGTGCCAGCAGCCCCGGACAGAGCTACGAGCAGTACTTC
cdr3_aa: CASSPGQSYEQYF

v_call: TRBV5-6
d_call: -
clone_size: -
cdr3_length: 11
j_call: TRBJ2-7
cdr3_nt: TGTGCCAGCAGCGTGACCCAGGAGCAGTACTTC
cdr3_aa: CASSVTQEQYF

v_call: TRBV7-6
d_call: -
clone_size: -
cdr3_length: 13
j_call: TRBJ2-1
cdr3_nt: TGTGCCAGCAGCTCCGATCGTTGGAATGAGCAGTTCTTC
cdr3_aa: CASSSDRWNEQFF

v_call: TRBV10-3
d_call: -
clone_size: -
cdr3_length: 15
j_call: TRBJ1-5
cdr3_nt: TGTGCCATCAGCCCCGGCCGCCAGGGGAGTCAGCCCCAGCATTTT
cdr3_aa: CAISPGRQGSQPQHF

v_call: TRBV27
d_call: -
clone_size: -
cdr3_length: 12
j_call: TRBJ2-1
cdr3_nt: TGTGCCAGCAGCCCTTTCCGGGGTAGGCAGTTCTTC
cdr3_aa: CASSPFRGRQFF

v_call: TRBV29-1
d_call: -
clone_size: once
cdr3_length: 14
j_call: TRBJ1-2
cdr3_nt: TGCAGCGTTGTCAGGGGATCCCCCCATTATGGCTACACCTTC
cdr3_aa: CSVVRGSPHYGYTF

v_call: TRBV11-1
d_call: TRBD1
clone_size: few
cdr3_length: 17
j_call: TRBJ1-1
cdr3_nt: TGTGCCAGCAGCTTATTTCCCCACGACAGGGGGACCACTGAAGCTTTCTTT
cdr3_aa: CASSLFPHDRGTTEAFF

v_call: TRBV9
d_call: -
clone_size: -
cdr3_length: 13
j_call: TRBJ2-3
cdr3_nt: TGTGCCAGCAGCGTAGATGAGATAGATACGCAGTATTTT
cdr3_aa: CASSVDEIDTQYF

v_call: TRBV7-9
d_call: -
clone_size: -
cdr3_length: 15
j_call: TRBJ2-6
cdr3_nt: TGTGCCAGCAACGACGGGATCTCTGGGGCCAACGTCCTGACTTTC
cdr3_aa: CASNDGISGANVLTF

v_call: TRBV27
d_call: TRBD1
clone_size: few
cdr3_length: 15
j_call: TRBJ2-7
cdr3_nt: TGTGCCAGCGCCTTTAGGGACAGATCATCCTACGAGCAGTACTTC
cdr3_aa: CASAFRDRSSYEQYF

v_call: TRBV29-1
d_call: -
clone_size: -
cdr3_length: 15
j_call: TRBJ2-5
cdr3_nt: TGCAGCGTTGCCCCGGGACTTACCAGGCAAGAGACCCAGTACTTC
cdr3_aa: CSVAPGLTRQETQYF

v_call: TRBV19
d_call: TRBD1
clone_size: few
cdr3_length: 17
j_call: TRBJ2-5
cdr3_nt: TGTGCCAGTATCCCACGATGGACAGGGGGCGCTTGGGAGACCCAGTACTTC
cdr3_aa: CASIPRWTGGAWETQYF

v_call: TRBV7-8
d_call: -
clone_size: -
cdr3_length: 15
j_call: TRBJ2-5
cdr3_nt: TGTGCCAGCAGCTTAGAAGGGGGGCGAGGGAGGAAGCAGTACTTC
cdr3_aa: CASSLEGGRGRKQYF

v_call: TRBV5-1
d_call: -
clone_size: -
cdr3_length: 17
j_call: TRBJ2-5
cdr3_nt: TGCGCCAGCAGCTCCCAGACGGCCCCCGGTGGCCAAGAGACCCAGTACTTC
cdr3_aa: CASSSQTAPGGQETQYF

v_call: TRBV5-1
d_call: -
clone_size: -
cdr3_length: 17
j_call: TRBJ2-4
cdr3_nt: TGCGCCAGCAGCTTGTTTTATCCGGGGGCCTACAAAAACATTCAGTACTTC
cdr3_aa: CASSLFYPGAYKNIQYF

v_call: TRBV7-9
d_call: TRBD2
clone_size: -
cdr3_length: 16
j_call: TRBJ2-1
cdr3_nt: TGTGCCAGCAGCCTGACTAGCGGGGGGGCCTACAATGAGCAGTTCTTC
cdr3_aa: CASSLTSGGAYNEQFF

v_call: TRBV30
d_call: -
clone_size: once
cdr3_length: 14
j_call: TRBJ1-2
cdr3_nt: TGTGCCTGGAGGGACGGGCAGGCAGCCTATGGCTACACCTTC
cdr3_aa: CAWRDGQAAYGYTF

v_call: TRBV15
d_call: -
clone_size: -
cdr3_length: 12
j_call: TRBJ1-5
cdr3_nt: TGTGCCACCAGCTCCCGAAATCAGCCCCAGCATTTT
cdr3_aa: CATSSRNQPQHF

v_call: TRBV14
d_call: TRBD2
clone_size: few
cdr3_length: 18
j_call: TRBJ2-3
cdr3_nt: TGTGCCAGCAGCCAAACCGCAACCGGGGGGAGGTCCACAGATACGCAGTATTTT
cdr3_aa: CASSQTATGGRSTDTQYF

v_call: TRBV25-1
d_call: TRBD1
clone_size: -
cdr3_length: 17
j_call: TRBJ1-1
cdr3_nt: TGTGCCAGCAGTGATCGACACAGGACAGGGGGGCCCACTGAAGCTTTCTTT
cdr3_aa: CASSDRHRTGGPTEAFF

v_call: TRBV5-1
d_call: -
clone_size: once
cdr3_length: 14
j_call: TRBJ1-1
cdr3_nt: TGCGCCAGCAGCCCAACAGACGGGAACACTGAAGCTTTCTTT
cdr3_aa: CASSPTDGNTEAFF

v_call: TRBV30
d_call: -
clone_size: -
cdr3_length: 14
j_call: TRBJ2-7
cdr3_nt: TGTGCCTGGAGTGAGGAGATAGGGTCCTACGAGCAGTACTTC
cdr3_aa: CAWSEEIGSYEQYF

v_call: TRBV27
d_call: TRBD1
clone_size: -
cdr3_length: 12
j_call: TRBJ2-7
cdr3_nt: TGTGCCAGCAGTCGGGACAGGGTCCTTTGGTACTTC
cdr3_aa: CASSRDRVLWYF

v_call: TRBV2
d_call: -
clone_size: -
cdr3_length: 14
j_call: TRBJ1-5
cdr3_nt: TGTGCCAGCAACGGGCCAGATAGCAATCAGCCCCAGCATTTT
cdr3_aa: CASNGPDSNQPQHF

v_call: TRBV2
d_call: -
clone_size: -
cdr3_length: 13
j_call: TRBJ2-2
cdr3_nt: TGTGCCAGCGAGCGCAGGGATCCCGGGGAGCTGTTTTTT
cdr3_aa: CASERRDPGELFF

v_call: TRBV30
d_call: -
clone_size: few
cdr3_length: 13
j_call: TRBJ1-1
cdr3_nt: TGTGCCTGGAGTGTAGTAAGGAACACTGAAGCTTTCTTT
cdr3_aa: CAWSVVRNTEAFF

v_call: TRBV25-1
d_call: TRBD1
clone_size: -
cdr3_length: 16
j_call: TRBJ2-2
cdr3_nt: TGTGCCAGCAGTGGAATAAGGGGGCGGGCACCCGGGGAGCTGTTTTTT
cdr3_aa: CASSGIRGRAPGELFF

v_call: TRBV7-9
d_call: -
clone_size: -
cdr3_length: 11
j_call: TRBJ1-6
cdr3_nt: TGTGCCAGCAGCTTGGGGTCACCCCTCCACTTT
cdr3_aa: CASSLGSPLHF

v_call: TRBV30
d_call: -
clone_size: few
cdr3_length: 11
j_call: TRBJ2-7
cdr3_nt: TGTGCCTGGAATACGGGCTACGAGCAGTACTTC
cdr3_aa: CAWNTGYEQYF

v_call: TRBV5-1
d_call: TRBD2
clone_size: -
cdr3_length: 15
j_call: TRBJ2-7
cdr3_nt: TGCGCCAGCAGCTCGGGACTAGCGGGCCGCTACGAGCAGTACTTC
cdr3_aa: CASSSGLAGRYEQYF

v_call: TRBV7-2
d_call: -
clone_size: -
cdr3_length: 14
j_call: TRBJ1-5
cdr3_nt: TGTGCCAGCAGCTTTAGTCAGAGCAATCAGCCCCAGCATTTT
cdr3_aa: CASSFSQSNQPQHF

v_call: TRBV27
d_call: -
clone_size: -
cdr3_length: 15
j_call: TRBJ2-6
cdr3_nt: TGTGCCAGCAGACAAAAGGGTTCTGGGGCCAACGTCCTGACTTTC
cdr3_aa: CASRQKGSGANVLTF

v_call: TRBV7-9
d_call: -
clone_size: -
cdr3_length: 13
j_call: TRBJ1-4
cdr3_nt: TGTGCCAGCAGCTTCCCGGGGAATGAAAAACTGTTTTTT
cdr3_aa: CASSFPGNEKLFF

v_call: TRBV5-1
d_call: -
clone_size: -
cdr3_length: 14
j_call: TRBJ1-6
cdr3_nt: TGCGCCAGCAGCTTGGCAGACTATAATTCACCCCTCCACTTT
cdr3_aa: CASSLADYNSPLHF

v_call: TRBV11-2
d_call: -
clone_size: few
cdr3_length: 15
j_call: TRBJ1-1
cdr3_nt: TGTGCCAGCAGCTTAGAGGGACACGTCTTGGCTGAAGCTTTCTTT
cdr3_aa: CASSLEGHVLAEAFF

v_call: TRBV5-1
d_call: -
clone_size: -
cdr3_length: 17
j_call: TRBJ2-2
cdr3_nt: TGCGCCAGCAGCTTGGACCCCTGGTTTGCGAACACCGGGGAGCTGTTTTTT
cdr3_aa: CASSLDPWFANTGELFF

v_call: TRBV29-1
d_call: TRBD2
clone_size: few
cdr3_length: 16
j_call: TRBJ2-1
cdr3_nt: TGCAGCGTTGAAGGTGACGGGACTAGCGGATACAATGAGCAGTTCTTC
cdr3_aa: CSVEGDGTSGYNEQFF

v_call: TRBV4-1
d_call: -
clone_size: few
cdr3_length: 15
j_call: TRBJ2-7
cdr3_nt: TGCGCCAGCAGCCAAGATTCATGGAACTCCTACGAGCAGTACTTC
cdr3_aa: CASSQDSWNSYEQYF

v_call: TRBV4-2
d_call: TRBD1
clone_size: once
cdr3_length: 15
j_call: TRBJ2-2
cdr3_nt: TGTGCCAGCAGCTACGGGACAGGGAGCACCGGGGAGCTGTTTTTT
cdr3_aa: CASSYGTGSTGELFF

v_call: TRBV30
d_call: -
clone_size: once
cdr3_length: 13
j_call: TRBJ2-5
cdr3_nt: TGTGCCTGGAGTCGGGGGATGGGAGAGACCCAGTACTTC
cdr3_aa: CAWSRGMGETQYF

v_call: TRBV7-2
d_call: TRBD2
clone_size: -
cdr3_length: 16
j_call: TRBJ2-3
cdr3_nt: TGTGCCAGCAGCCCCAGACTAGCGGGGTTGGCAGATACGCAGTATTTT
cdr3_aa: CASSPRLAGLADTQYF

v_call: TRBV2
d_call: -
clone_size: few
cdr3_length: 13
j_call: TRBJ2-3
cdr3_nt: TGTGCCAGCACTGAGGAAGGAACAGATACGCAGTATTTT
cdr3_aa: CASTEEGTDTQYF

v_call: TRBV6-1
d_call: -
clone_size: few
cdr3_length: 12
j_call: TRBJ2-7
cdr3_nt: TGTGCCAGCAGTGAAGGGTCCTACGAGCAGTACTTC
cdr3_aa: CASSEGSYEQYF